The clone carrying this T cell receptor (beta chain) was seen a few times. Its matching antigen is unknown. These data belong to a study of early T cells in non-severe SARS-CoV-2 infection. Study-level results: Lookups in VDJdb leaned toward anti-spike CD8 responses and missed private and CD4 specificities.

Looked up from germline, CDR1 is MNHEY and CDR2 is SVGAGI. CDR3 length equals 14 residues. V was shortened by 2 bases and J by 0 bases, with 7 bases between the two germline ends. The protocol attached unique molecular identifiers to individual cDNA molecules. TCRdb itself ran the 5' RACE reads through MiXCR, one entry per CDR3 protein. The sample lists tens of thousands of distinct CDR3 sequences; 8% to 10% were seen once. The sequencing input was whole blood. This receptor was identified in an adult who was a healthcare worker with PCR-confirmed SARS-CoV-2 infection or an uninfected control (not recorded which). This rearrangement joins TRBV6-5 to TRBJ1-1; D is unresolved. The CDR3 nucleotides are TGTGCCAGCAGTTACGCTAATATGAACACTGAAGCTTTCTTT. Translation: CASSYANMNTEAFF.